What follows describes a single TCR beta chain. One Seattle source followed patients from active infection through their disease course. The data are from a study of blood T cell repertoires in COVID-19. Study-level information: From the United States, Italy and Spain came samples of acute and convalescent COVID-19. Nucleic acid was either cDNA or gDNA, and it came from T cells, B-cell-depleted T cells, or PBMCs.

Authors' data handling: For nucleated cells, counts were estimated from reference gene primer amplification. The data were produced by immunoSEQ multiplex PCR, yet TCRdb's version contains in-frame clones alone and is incomplete. That table gives V, J and clone size, and the DNA gave D and trimming. The data show 200,000 to 250,000 clones, 82% seen once. The sequence was obtained from a woman aged 70-85 years with COVID-19, enrolled during active disease. Sequencing was performed on peripheral blood.

The CDR3 sequence: CASSPDRMSYEQYF. The DNA for the CDR3 is TGTGCCAGCAGTCCAGACAGGATGTCCTACGAGCAGTACTTC. This chain joins TRBV7-8 and TRBJ2-7, with D perhaps TRBD1 (6 bases). The CDR3 has 14 residues. V was trimmed by 6 bases and J by 1 base, leaving 13 bases between them. Per the germline V gene, CDR1 is SGHVS and CDR2 is FQNEAQ.